The present entry profiles one TCR beta chain with its context. This sample was taken from a study of blood T cell repertoires in COVID-19. The wider study: T cells, B-cell-depleted T cells, or PBMCs supplied cDNA or gDNA.

CDR1 and CDR2 (germline): MNHEY, SVGAGI. The CDR3 is made up of 13 amino acids. The V and J ends lost 8 bases and 4 bases, in that order; junction bases with no gene match: 4. Per the original methods: How many nucleated cells were present was estimated from reference gene primer amplification. Profiled with immunoSEQ multiplex PCR; TCRdb holds only in-frame clones, not every one. V and J calls and clone size are as listed in that table; D and trimming were resolved from the DNA. There are roughly 230,000 clones in the sample; about nine tenths occur only once, and roughly 0.79% lies in the top ten. The specimen sequenced was peripheral blood. This sequence was found in a man aged 30 to 39 with COVID-19, enrolled during active disease. The V gene is TRBV6-5, the J gene TRBJ2-2, with TRBD2 identical over 7 bases. CDR3 sequence (DNA): TGTGCCAGCGGGAGGGGCGGCACCGGGGAGCTGTTTTTT. Its protein product is CASGRGGTGELFF.